Each of the 19 T cell receptor beta chains below was sequenced from the same sample in a study of identical twins. TCRdb used MiXCR to reprocess the 5' RACE reads, holding one entry per CDR3 protein. In the table there are fewer than 900,000 distinct CDR3 sequences, over 15% of which are singletons. This sample was also put to use in a study of T cells expressing NK-cell markers.

The specimen was PBMCs. These receptors were obtained from a woman aged 18-29 years in good health.

In its sample, this clonotype was seen a few times. The chain recombines TRBV12-3 or TRBV12-4 with TRBJ2-7; unclear D gene. V lost 7 bases, J lost 1 base, and 11 bases lay in between. This CDR3 region has 13 residues. Here the CDR3 DNA reads TGTGCCAGCACCAGAAGACATTCCTACGAGCAGTACTTC. Translated, it gives CASTRRHSYEQYF.

This clonotype came up a few times. In DNA, the CDR3 is TGCAGTGCTGGGAGCAGGGGGGACAATGAGCAGTTCTTC. This encodes CSAGSRGDNEQFF. This chain uses TRBV20-1 with TRBJ2-1; possibly TRBD1 for D (7 bases). V was pared by 5 bases and J by 5 bases, with 13 bases between. CDR3 size: 13 residues. CDR1 and CDR2 (germline): DFQATT, SNEGSKA (reference sequence).

Concerning this clonotype: A read error may produce the germline difference seen at one junction end. The rearrangement uses TRBV3-1 and TRBJ2-7; 10 bases are a match to TRBD1. The germline V gene has CDR1 LGHDT and CDR2 YNNKEL (reference sequence). The CDR3 runs 15 residues. The CDR3 loop is CASCQGDRGHYEQYF. The DNA for the CDR3 is TGTGCCAGCTGCCAAGGTGACAGGGGGCACTACGAGCAGTACTTC.

The rearrangement links TRBV5-5 to TRBJ2-2; a weak D match, TRBD1 (6 bases). Germline lookup yields CDR1 SGHKS and CDR2 YYEKEE (reference sequence). V shed 7 bases and J shed 7 bases, with 14 bases lying between them. The CDR3 loop spans 13 amino acids. The CDR3 nucleotides are TGTGCCAGCTTCGAACAGGGCGGCGGGGAGCTGTTTTTT. This encodes CASFEQGGGELFF.

This rearrangement joins TRBV20-1 to TRBJ2-6; D unclear. Trimming removed 6 bases at V and 0 bases at J, with 9 bases between. Looked up from germline, CDR1 is DFQATT and CDR2 is SNEGSKA (reference sequence). The CDR3 length is 14 residues. CDR3: CSASGSSGANVLTF. The DNA for the CDR3 is TGCAGTGCGAGTGGCTCCTCTGGGGCCAACGTCCTGACTTTC.

In this sample, this clonotype turned up a few times. The V call is TRBV2, the J call TRBJ1-5; unclear D gene. Deletions cut 2 bases from V and 2 bases from J, with 16 bases between. This CDR3 spans 17 amino acids. Germline loops: CDR1 SNHLY, CDR2 FYNNEI. CDR3 amino acids: CASSESTILGGNQPQHF. CDR3 bases: TGTGCCAGCAGTGAAAGCACCATTTTGGGTGGCAATCAGCCCCAGCATTTT.

The gene calls are TRBV4-2 and TRBJ1-2; possibly TRBD1 for D (6 bases). Germline V gene data show CDR1 as LGHNA and CDR2 as YNFKEQ. The CDR3 is 16 residues long. Trimming cost V 0 bases and J 1 base, with 12 bases left between them. CDR3 region: CASSQDLKDSNYGYTF. In DNA form, the CDR3 reads TGTGCCAGCAGCCAAGATCTGAAGGACAGTAACTATGGCTACACCTTC.

The count of this clonotype is one. At one end the junction does not follow the germline gene, possibly because of a read error. The chain joins TRBV5-1 to TRBJ1-2; 9 bases map to TRBD1. Germline V gives CDR1 SGHRS, CDR2 YFSETQ. The CDR3 contains 14 residues. CDR3 protein: CASSLDGTGRGYTF. The DNA of the CDR3 is TGCGCCAGCAGCTTGGATGGGACAGGGAGAGGCTATACCTTC.

The rearrangement joins TRBV7-9 to TRBJ1-1; TRBD1 aligns across 8 bases. With 7 bases clipped from V and 0 bases from J, the junction kept 7 bases outside the gene matches. Germline V CDR1 and CDR2: SEHNR, FQNEAQ (reference sequence). The CDR3 covers 15 residues. The CDR3 region has the DNA TGTGCCAGCACAGGGACAGGAGACATGAACACTGAAGCTTTCTTT. Translating it yields CASTGTGDMNTEAFF.

The chain links TRBV6-2 or TRBV6-3 to TRBJ2-5; TRBD1 agrees at 7 bases. CDR3 length: 16 amino acids. The ends lost 6 bases at V and 5 bases at J; junction bases unmatched: 15. Germline assignment: CDR1 MNHEY and CDR2 SVGEGT. This chain's CDR3 is CASSLPWTGLGETQYF. CDR3 bases: TGTGCCAGCAGCCTACCTTGGACAGGCCTGGGGGAGACCCAGTACTTC.

The CDR3 sequence is CASSLNVGDTQYF. CDR3 DNA sequence: TGTGCCAGCAGCTTAAATGTCGGCGATACGCAGTATTTT. This chain joins TRBV11-3 and TRBJ2-3, with D unresolved. Trimming stripped 2 bases from V and 6 bases from J, with 9 bases between. The CDR3 is made up of 13 amino acids. The germline gives CDR1 SGHNT, CDR2 YENEEA.

This clonotype was counted a few times. One end of the junction varies from germline; a read error may be responsible. This chain uses TRBV9 with TRBJ2-2; no clear D. CDR3 size: 12 residues. CDR1 and CDR2 from the germline V gene are SGDLS and YYNGEE. CDR3 residues: CASNVLTGELFF. As DNA, the CDR3 is TGTGCCAGCAACGTACTCACCGGGGAGCTGTTTTTT.

This clonotype was seen a handful of times. V gene TRBV5-1 combines with J gene TRBJ2-5; D unclear. Germline V gene lookup returns CDR1 SGHRS and CDR2 YFSETQ. The V gene lost 0 bases and the J gene lost 5 bases, with 11 bases spanning the gap. CDR3 length: 14 residues. CDR3 loop: CASSLELDMETQYF. The CDR3 DNA follows: TGCGCCAGCAGCTTGGAACTGGATATGGAGACCCAGTACTTC.

This chain connects TRBV5-1 to TRBJ1-3; the match to TRBD1 covers 7 bases. The CDR3 covers 14 residues. Germline trimming cut 4 bases from V and 3 bases from J; bases unmatched to any gene: 4. Germline CDR1 reads SGHRS; CDR2 reads YFSETQ. CDR3 loop: CASSDWDSGNTIYF. DNA for the CDR3: TGCGCCAGCAGCGACTGGGACAGTGGAAACACCATATATTTT.

This clonotype appeared a few times. V gene TRBV29-1 combines with J gene TRBJ2-2; D is perhaps TRBD2 (6 bases). Trimming removed 4 bases at V and 0 bases at J, with 12 bases between. The V gene's germline CDR1 is SQVTM and CDR2 ANQGSEA. The CDR3 runs 15 residues. This CDR3 is CSVGGSGPNTGELFF. Written as DNA, the CDR3 is TGCAGCGTTGGGGGTAGCGGACCGAACACCGGGGAGCTGTTTTTT.

This clonotype turned up a few times. This sequence joins TRBV20-1 and TRBJ2-3, with D tentatively TRBD1 (6 bases). The CDR3 runs 16 residues. Between the trimmed V and J ends, which lost 4 bases and 0 bases, there was a span of 17 bases. Looked up from germline, CDR1 is DFQATT and CDR2 is SNEGSKA (reference sequence). Written as DNA, the CDR3 is TGCAGTGCTAATTTCTTAGCAGGGGCTAGCACAGATACGCAGTATTTT. Translation gives CSANFLAGASTDTQYF.

V and J are TRBV7-9 and TRBJ2-2; 7 nucleotides match TRBD2. Germline-derived CDR1 and CDR2 are SEHNR and FQNEAQ (reference sequence). There are 12 residues in the CDR3. The V and J ends lost 7 bases and 8 bases, in that order; junction bases with no gene match: 4. CDR3 sequence (DNA): TGTGCCAGCACCCTTAGCGGGGGGGAGCTGTTTTTT. Protein: CASTLSGGELFF.

The rearrangement uses TRBV12-3 or TRBV12-4 and TRBJ2-3, with D perhaps TRBD1 (8 bases). The V end was cut by 6 bases, the J end by 1 base, with 11 bases between. The CDR3 sequence is 14 residues long. The CDR3 coding sequence is TGTGCCAGCAGCACAGGGGGGGGCACAGATACGCAGTATTTT. Translated, it gives CASSTGGGTDTQYF.

This clonotype was counted between two and nine times. This rearrangement joins TRBV29-1 to TRBJ1-4; weak D call: TRBD1 (5 bases). The ends were cut back, 5 bases at V and 7 bases at J, with 8 bases in the middle. Germline-derived CDR1 and CDR2 are SQVTM and ANQGSEA. The CDR3 is 11 residues long. The CDR3 region has the DNA TGCAGCGTTAATGGGGGTGAAAAACTGTTTTTT. It translates to CSVNGGEKLFF.